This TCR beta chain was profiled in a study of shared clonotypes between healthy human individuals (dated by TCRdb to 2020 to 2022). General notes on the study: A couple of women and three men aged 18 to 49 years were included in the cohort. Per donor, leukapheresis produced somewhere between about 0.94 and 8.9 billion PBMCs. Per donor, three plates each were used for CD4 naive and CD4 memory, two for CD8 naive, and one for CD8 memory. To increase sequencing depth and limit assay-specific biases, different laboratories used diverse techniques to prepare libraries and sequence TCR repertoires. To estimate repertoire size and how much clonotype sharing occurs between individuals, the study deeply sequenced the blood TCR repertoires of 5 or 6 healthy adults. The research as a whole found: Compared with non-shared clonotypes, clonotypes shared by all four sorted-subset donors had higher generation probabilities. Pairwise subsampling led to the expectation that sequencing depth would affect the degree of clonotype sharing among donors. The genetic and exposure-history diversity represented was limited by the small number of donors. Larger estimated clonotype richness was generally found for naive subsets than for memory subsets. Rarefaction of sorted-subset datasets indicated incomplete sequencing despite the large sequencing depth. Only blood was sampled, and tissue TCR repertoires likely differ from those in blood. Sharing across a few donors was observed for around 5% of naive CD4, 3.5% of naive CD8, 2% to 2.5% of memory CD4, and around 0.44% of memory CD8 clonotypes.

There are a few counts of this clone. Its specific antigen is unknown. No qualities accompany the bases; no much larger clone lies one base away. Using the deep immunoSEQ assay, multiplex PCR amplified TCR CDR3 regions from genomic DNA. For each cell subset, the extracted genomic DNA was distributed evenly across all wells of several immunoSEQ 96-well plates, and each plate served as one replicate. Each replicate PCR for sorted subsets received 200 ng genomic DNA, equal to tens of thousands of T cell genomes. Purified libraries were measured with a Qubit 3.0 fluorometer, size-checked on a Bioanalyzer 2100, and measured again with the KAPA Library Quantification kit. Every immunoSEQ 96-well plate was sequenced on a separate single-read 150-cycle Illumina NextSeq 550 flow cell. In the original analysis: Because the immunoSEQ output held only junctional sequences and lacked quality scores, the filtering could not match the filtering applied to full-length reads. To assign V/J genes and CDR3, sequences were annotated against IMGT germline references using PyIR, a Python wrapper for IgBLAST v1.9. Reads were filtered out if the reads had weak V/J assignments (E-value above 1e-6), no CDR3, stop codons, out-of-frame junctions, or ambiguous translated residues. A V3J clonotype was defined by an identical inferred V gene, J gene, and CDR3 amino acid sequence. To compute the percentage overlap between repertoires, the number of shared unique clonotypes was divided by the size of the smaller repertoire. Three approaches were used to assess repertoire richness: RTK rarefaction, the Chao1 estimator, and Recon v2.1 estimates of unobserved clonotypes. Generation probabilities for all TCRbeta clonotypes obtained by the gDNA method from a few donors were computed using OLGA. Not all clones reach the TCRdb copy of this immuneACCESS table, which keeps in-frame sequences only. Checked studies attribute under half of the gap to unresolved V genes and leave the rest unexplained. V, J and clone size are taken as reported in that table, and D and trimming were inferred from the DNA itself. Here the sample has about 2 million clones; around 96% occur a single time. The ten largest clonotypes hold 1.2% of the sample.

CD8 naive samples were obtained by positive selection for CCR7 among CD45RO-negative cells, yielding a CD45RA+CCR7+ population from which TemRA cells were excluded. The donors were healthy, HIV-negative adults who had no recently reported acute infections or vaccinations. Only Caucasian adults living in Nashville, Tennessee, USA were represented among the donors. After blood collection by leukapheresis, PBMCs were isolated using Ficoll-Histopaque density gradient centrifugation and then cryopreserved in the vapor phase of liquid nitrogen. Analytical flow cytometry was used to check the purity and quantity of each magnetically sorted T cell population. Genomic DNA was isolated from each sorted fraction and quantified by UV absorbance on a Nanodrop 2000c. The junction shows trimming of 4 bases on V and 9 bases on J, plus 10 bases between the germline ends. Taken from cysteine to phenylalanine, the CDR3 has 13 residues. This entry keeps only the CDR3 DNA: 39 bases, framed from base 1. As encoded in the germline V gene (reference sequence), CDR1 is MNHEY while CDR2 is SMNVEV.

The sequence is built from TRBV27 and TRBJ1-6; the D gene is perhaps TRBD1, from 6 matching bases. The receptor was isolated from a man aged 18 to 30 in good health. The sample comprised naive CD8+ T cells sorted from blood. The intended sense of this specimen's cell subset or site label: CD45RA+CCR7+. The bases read TGTGCCAGCAGTTCCTCAGGGGCTTCACCCCTCCACTTT. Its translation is CASSSSGASPLHF.